Described below is a single T cell receptor (beta chain) sequence and its context. The data were obtained in a study of Ad26.COV2.S vaccination and SARS-CoV-2 variants. Clones were sequenced by immunoSEQ multiplex PCR, and TCRdb holds only the in-frame ones, with some missing. This repertoire shows approximately 340,000 clones, about 90% found once; its top ten account for around 4.2%. The CDR3 length is 15 residues. V was cut by 0 bases and J by 4 bases, with 13 bases left in between. Germline assignment: CDR1 LGHDT and CDR2 YNNKEL (reference sequence). This chain joins TRBV3-1 (or the pseudogene TRBV3-2) and TRBJ2-7, with D tentatively TRBD2 (6 bases). Sequenced here: peripheral blood, sampled after recovery from COVID-19. This receptor was identified in a human donor who had recovered from COVID-19. As DNA, the CDR3 is TGTGCCAGCAGCCAAGAGAGGCTAGCGCGGTACGAGCAGTACTTC. Protein: CASSQERLARYEQYF.